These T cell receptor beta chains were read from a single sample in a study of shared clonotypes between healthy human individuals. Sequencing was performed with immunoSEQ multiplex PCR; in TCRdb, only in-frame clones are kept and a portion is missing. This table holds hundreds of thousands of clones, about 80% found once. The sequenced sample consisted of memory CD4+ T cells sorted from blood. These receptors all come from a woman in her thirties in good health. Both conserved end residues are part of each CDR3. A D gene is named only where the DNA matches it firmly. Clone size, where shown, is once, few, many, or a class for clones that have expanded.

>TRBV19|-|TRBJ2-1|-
CASHSGARKGEQFF
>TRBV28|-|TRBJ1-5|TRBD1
CASSTRTGLGQPQHF
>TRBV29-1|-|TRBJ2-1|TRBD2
CSVELLASYNEQFF
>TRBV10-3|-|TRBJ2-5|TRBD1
CAIRGGTGAGETQYF
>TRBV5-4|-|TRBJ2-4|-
CASTNVGSGAKNIQYF
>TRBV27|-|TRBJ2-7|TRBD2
CASSSRLAALYEQYF
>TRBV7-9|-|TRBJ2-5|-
CASSLERETQYF
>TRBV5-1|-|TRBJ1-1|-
CASSLGMGTILGEAFF
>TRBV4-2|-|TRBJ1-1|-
CASSQDGGGNRHPEAFF
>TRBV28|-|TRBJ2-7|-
CASSLGPAYEQYF
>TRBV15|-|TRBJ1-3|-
CATPTGSGNTIYF
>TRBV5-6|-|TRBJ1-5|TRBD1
CASSLGTGGGWSNQPQHF
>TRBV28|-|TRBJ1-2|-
CASSLNRRGLDYGYTF
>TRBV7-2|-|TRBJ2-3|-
CASSSEASATDTQYF
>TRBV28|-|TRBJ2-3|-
CASPPISLRPTDTQYF
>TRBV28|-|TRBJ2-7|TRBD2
CASSMKLAGSTGEQYF
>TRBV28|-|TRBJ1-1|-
CASSLPGWAEAFF
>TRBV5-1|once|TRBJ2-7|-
CASSLGAGYEQYF
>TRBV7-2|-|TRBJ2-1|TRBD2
CASSLSSGSLFYEQFF
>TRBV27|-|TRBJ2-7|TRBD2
CASSTRGLAGAYEQYF
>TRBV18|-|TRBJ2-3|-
CASSQGGEDTQYF
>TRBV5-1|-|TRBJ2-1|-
CASSPMGGSYNEQFF
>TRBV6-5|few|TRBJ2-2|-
CASSYSTDSRGGELFF
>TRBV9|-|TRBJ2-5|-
CASSVFYGTQETQYF
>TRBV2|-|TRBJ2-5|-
CASSYGQGAGETQYF
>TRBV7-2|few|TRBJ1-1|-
CASSLSLVGAFF
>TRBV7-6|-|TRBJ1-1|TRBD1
CASTSTGGSENTEAFF
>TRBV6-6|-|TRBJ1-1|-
CASSYRRENTEAFF
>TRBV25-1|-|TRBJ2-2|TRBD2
CASSEYGGGAINTGELFF
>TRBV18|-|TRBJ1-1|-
CASSPLVDTEAFF
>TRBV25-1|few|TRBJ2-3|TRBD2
CASSESGTSGSWDTQYF
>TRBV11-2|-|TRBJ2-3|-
CASSLFLYTQYF
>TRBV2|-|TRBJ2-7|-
CASYNAGFRGLNYEQYF
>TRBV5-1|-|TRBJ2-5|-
CASSFASGQETQYF
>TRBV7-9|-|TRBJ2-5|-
CASSLEVRSGRRETQYF
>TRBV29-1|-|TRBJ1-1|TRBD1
CSASTGDTEAFF
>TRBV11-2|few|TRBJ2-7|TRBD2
CASRFTSGSSYEQYF
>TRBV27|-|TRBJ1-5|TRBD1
CASRPGGHSNQPQHF
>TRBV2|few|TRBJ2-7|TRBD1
CASSNAGTGVYEQYF
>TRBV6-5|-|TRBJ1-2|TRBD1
CASSNRGRSHYGYTF
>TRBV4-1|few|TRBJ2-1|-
CASSQDLRDPYNEQFF
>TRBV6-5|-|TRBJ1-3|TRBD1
CASRAHTGVGNTIYF
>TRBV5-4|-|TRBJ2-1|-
CASSLVGEQFF
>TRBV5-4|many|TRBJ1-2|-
CASSLQGMGGYTF
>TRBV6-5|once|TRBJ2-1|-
CASSYSGDSSYNEQFF
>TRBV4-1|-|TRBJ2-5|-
CASSQDFGYQETQYF
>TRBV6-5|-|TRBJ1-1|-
CASSYGQTLINTEAFF
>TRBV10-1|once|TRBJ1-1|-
CASSSSTDYTEAFF
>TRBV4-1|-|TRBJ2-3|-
CASSQDPVSTDTQYF
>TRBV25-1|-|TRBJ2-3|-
CASSLGGPTDTQYF
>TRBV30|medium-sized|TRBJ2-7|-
CAWSVAYEQYF
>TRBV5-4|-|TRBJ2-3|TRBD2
CASSLTAGGDTDTQYF
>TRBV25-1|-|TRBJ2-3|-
CASSEYSDTQYF
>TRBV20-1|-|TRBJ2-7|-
CSARGSYEQYF
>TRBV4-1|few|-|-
CASSQVEVVDLYEQYF
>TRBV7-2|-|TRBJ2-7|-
CASIPTTSLGYEQYF
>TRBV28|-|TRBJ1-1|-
CASNTFGQPNTEAFF
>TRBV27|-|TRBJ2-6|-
CASTDTDSGANVLTF
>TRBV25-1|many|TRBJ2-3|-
CASSDGGRELGDTQYF